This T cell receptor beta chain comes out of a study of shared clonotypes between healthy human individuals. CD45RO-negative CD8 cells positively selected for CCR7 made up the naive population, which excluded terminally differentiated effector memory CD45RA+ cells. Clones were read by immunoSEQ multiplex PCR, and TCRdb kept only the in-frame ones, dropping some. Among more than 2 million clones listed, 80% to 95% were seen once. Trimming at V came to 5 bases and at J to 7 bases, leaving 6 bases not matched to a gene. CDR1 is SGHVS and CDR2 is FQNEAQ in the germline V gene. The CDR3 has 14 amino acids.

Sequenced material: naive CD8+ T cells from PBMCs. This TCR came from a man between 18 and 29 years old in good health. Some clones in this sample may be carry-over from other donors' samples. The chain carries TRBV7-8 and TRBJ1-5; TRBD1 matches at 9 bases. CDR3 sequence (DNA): TGTGCCAGCAGCATGGGACAGGGAATCCAGCCCCAGCATTTT. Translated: CASSMGQGIQPQHF.